This passage covers 3 T cell receptor beta chains from one sample sequenced in a study of shared clonotypes between healthy human individuals. Clones were read by immunoSEQ multiplex PCR, and TCRdb kept only the in-frame ones, dropping some. The profile covers some 1 million clones, with about three quarters appearing a single time and roughly 1.4% taken by the ten largest. The sequencing input was memory CD4+ T cells sorted from blood. Subset indicated: CD45RA-negative fraction. The receptors here all came from a man between 18 and 35 years old in good health.

The chain uses TRBV30 and TRBJ1-1; D uncertain. Germline CDR1 is GTSNPN and CDR2 is SVGIG (reference sequence). The CDR3 contains 15 residues. V lost 3 bases, J lost 6 bases, and 20 bases lay in between. CDR3 loop: CAWSAKTINGAEAFF. As DNA, the CDR3 is TGTGCCTGGAGCGCTAAGACAATCAACGGCGCTGAAGCTTTCTTT.

As for this clone: This sample includes further DNA sequences coding for the same CDR3. The chain recombines TRBV29-1 with TRBJ2-2; 9 positions agree with TRBD1. The CDR3 extends over 13 amino acids. Germline V lookup: CDR1 SQVTM, CDR2 ANQGSEA. V dropped 6 bases and J dropped 1; count of bases not matched to a gene: 0. The CDR3 sequence: CSVDRGNTGELFF. CDR3 in DNA: TGCAGCGTGGACAGGGGGAACACCGGGGAGCTGTTTTTT.

This sequence joins TRBV5-3 and TRBJ1-5; 8 bases are shared with TRBD1. TRBV5-3 is treated as an ORF (open reading frame) with a function not yet certain. Trimming cost V 0 bases and J 0 bases; bases outside gene matches: 14. This CDR3 contains 20 residues. The CDR3 DNA is TGTGCCAGAAGCTTGGTTGTCGACCAGGGGGCACATTATAGCAATCAGCCCCAGCATTTT. Amino acid sequence: CARSLVVDQGAHYSNQPQHF.